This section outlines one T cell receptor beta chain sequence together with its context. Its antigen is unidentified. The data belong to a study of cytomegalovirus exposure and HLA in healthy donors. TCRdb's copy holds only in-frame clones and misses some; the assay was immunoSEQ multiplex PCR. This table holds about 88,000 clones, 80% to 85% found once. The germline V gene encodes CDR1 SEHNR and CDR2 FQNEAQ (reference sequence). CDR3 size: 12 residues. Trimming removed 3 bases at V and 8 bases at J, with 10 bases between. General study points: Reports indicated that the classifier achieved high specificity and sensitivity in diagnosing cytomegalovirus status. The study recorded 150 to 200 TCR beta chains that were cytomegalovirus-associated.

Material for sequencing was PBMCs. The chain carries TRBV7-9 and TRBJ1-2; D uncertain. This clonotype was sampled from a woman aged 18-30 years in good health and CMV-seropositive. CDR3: CASSFDKVGYTF. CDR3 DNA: TGTGCCAGCAGCTTTGACAAGGTGGGCTACACCTTC.